The 20 T cell receptor beta chains in this list originate from one sample, sequenced in a study of blood T cell repertoires in COVID-19 (dated by TCRdb to 2020 to 2021). Receptor libraries were prepared by the immunoSEQ multiplex PCR assay. Here the immuneACCESS table is served through TCRdb, limited to in-frame sequences with V and J called. Missing clones are a known gap in these copies; in checked studies unresolved V genes cover under half, and the rest lacks a known reason. Across this sample there are over 50,000 clones, with around 87% seen only once. Roughly 7% of the sample is taken by the ten largest. Sequencing was done on a sample of peripheral blood. Receptors were obtained from a man aged 55 to 70 with acute or convalescent COVID-19.

The table lists this clone with a count of one. V and J are TRBV3-1 (or the pseudogene TRBV3-2) and TRBJ1-4, with D possibly being TRBD1 (6 bases). The V gene lost 1 base and the J gene lost 3 bases, with 12 bases spanning the gap. The CDR3 spans 16 residues. The germline V gene encodes CDR1 LGHDT and CDR2 YNNKEL (reference sequence). In DNA, the CDR3 is TGTGCCAGCAGCCAAGTCGCGGGGGGCCCTAATGAAAAACTGTTTTTT. This translates into CASSQVAGGPNEKLFF.

V and J are TRBV5-1 and TRBJ2-3; 11 bases fit TRBD2. The CDR3 is 16 residues long. Per germline, CDR1 SGHRS and CDR2 YFSETQ. The trim removed 1 base at V and 2 bases at J, leaving 3 bases unmatched. The CDR3 bases are TGCGCCAGCAGCTTGCTGACTAGCGGGGCCACAGATACGCAGTATTTT. It translates to CASSLLTSGATDTQYF. Full variable domain (rest looked up from reference TRBV5-1 and TRBJ2-3): KAGVTQTPRYLIKTRGQQVTLSCSPISGHRSVSWYQQTPGQGLQFLFEYFSETQRNKGNFPGRFSGRQFSNSRSEMNVSTLELGDSALYLCASSLLTSGATDTQYFGPGTRLTVL.

The chain is built from TRBV4-3 and TRBJ1-2, with 11 bases matching TRBD1. The germline CDR1 and CDR2 sequences are LGHNA and YSLEER. This CDR3 contains 15 residues. The J segment lost 6 bases and the V segment lost 0 bases, leaving 3 bases of the junction unmatched. Here the CDR3 DNA reads TGCGCCAGCAGCCAAGAGGGGACAGGGGGTGATGGCTACACCTTC. Translated: CASSQEGTGGDGYTF.

This clone occurred many times. V and J are TRBV4-1 and TRBJ2-7; D possibly corresponds to TRBD1 (5 bases). Between the trimmed V and J ends, which lost 5 bases and 1 base, there was a span of 12 bases. The CDR3 is made up of 14 amino acids. Germline-derived CDR1 and CDR2 are MGHRA and YSYEKL. The CDR3 DNA is TGCGCCAGCAGCTACCGGACATCTTCCTACGAGCAGTACTTC. Its translation: CASSYRTSSYEQYF.

The rearrangement links TRBV19 to TRBJ1-2, with D maybe TRBD1 (6 bases). Germline lookup yields CDR1 LNHDA and CDR2 SQIVND (reference sequence). The CDR3 has 16 amino acids. The V and J ends lost 6 bases and 0 bases respectively, with 17 bases between them. For the CDR3, the DNA is TGTGCCAGTAGCGACAGGCTCTATCAAGCTAACTATGGCTACACCTTC. Translating gives CASSDRLYQANYGYTF.

The chain employs TRBV4-3 and TRBJ2-5; the D gene is possibly TRBD1 (6 bases). CDR3 length: 16 residues. Trimming left V 0 bases short and J 5 bases short, with 16 bases between. Germline CDR1 reads LGHNA; CDR2 reads YSLEER. This chain's CDR3 is CASSQETRGTLETQYF. CDR3 nucleotide sequence: TGCGCCAGCAGCCAAGAGACCAGGGGCACCCTTGAGACCCAGTACTTC.

CDR3 in amino acids: CASSLHRGGRAYEQYF. The CDR3 DNA reads as TGTGCCAGCAGTTTGCACAGGGGAGGAAGGGCCTACGAGCAGTACTTC. The chain recombines TRBV6-2 or TRBV6-3 with TRBJ2-7; the D gene is possibly TRBD1 (7 bases). Per germline, CDR1 MNHEY and CDR2 SVGEGT. The CDR3 is 16 residues long. Trimming took 4 bases from V and 2 from J, leaving 18 bases between them.

This clone has just one count. This rearrangement joins TRBV2 to TRBJ2-5; D gene unclear. This CDR3 spans 13 amino acids. Per germline, CDR1 SNHLY and CDR2 FYNNEI. Trimming cost V 0 bases and J 4 bases, with 6 bases left between them. CDR3 nucleotide sequence: TGTGCCAGCAGTGAAGCTCCGCGAGAGACCCAGTACTTC. It translates to CASSEAPRETQYF.

The gene calls are TRBV10-2 and TRBJ1-4; perhaps TRBD1 as D (5 bases). The CDR3 is made up of 15 amino acids. V lost 3 bases and J lost 4, with 12 bases in between. From germline, CDR1 is WSHSY and CDR2 SAAADI. CDR3 DNA sequence: TGCGCCAGCAGTGAATGGGGCCGCCTTAATGAAAAACTGTTTTTT. Translating it yields CASSEWGRLNEKLFF.

V gene TRBV5-1 combines with J gene TRBJ1-2, with 8 bases lining up with TRBD1. V dropped 4 bases and J dropped 1; count of bases not matched to a gene: 9. CDR3 length equals 16 residues. Germline V CDR1 and CDR2: SGHRS, YFSETQ. The CDR3 is CASSPREDRDNYGYTF. The CDR3 DNA is TGCGCCAGCAGCCCCCGGGAGGACAGGGATAACTATGGCTACACCTTC.

The gene calls are TRBV9 and TRBJ2-2; 9 bases align to TRBD2. The length of the CDR3 is 19 residues. Germline V lookup: CDR1 SGDLS, CDR2 YYNGEE. V trimming: 0 bases; J trimming: 2 bases; junction bases outside the gene matches: 11. The CDR3 DNA follows: TGTGCCAGCAGCGTAGCCCCTTTTAGCGGGGGACCCAACACCGGGGAGCTGTTTTTT. This codes for CASSVAPFSGGPNTGELFF. The entire variable domain, with the rest obtained from reference TRBV9 and TRBJ2-2, is as follows: DSGVTQTPKHLITATGQRVTLRCSPRSGDLSVYWYQQSLDQGLQFLIQYYNGEERAKGNILERFSAQQFPDLHSELNLSSLELGDSALYFCASSVAPFSGGPNTGELFFGEGSRLTVL.

The chain is built from TRBV3-1 (or the pseudogene TRBV3-2) and TRBJ1-1; D gene unclear. The CDR3 loop spans 13 amino acids. V lost 4 bases and J 4 bases, leaving 10 bases between the germline ends. The germline V gene encodes CDR1 LGHDT and CDR2 YNNKEL (reference sequence). The CDR3 loop is CASSPRGSTEAFF. The CDR3, as DNA: TGTGCCAGCAGCCCCCGGGGTAGCACTGAAGCTTTCTTT.

The chain is built from TRBV29-1 and TRBJ2-5; 8 nucleotides agree with TRBD2. J lost 5 bases, V lost 0 bases, and 11 bases had no gene match. Germline V gene lookup returns CDR1 SQVTM and CDR2 ANQGSEA. The CDR3 is 16 residues long. In DNA form, the CDR3 reads TGCAGCGTTGAAGATCATACGGGACTAGTCGGGGAGACCCAGTACTTC. Its translation: CSVEDHTGLVGETQYF.

This clone showed up just once. V usage is TRBV18 and J usage is TRBJ2-2; TRBD2 matches 7 bases. The CDR3 spans 16 residues. Looked up from germline, CDR1 is KGHSH and CDR2 is LQKENI. Trimming removed 4 bases from V and 0 bases from J; junction bases left unmatched: 5. CDR3 DNA sequence: TGTGCCAGCTCACGTTCAGCGGGACCGAACACCGGGGAGCTGTTTTTT. It is translated as CASSRSAGPNTGELFF. Combining the CDR3 with reference TRBV18 and TRBJ2-2 gives the whole variable domain NAGVMQNPRHLVRRRGQEARLRCSPMKGHSHVYWYRQLPEEGLKFMVYLQKENIIDESGMPKERFSAEFPKEGPSILRIQQVVRGDSAAYFCASSRSAGPNTGELFFGEGSRLTVL.

This clone was counted a single time. In DNA, the CDR3 is TGTGCCAGCAGCCTTGGGACAGCGGCCAGTCAGAATGAGCAGTTCTTC. This translates into CASSLGTAASQNEQFF. The genes are TRBV7-9 and TRBJ2-1; 7 positions agree with TRBD1. Germline V CDR1 and CDR2: SEHNR, FQNEAQ (reference sequence). Trimming removed 5 bases from V and 7 bases from J; junction bases left unmatched: 14. CDR3 length: 16 residues.

This clone was seen a handful of times. The CDR3 DNA follows: TGCGCCAGCAGCTCTCGCGGGACTAGCGGGGGGAGCACAGATACGCAGTATTTT. Translation gives CASSSRGTSGGSTDTQYF. The rearrangement uses TRBV4-1 and TRBJ2-3, with 15 bases fitting TRBD2. With V trimmed by 5 bases and J by 0 bases, 6 bases remained unmatched. The CDR3 spans 18 residues. Looked up from germline, CDR1 is MGHRA and CDR2 is YSYEKL.

This chain links TRBV11-2 with TRBJ1-1; D is undetermined. Trimming pared 1 base from V and 2 bases from J, leaving 11 bases between. CDR1 is SGHAT and CDR2 is FQNNGV in the germline V gene. This CDR3 contains 15 residues. DNA of the CDR3: TGTGCCAGCAGCTTAGCGCCCAGTTCAAACACTGAAGCTTTCTTT. Its protein is CASSLAPSSNTEAFF.

The V gene is TRBV6-5, the J gene TRBJ1-1, with 7 bases lining up with TRBD1. The CDR3 is 14 amino acids. The trim removed 5 bases at V and 5 bases at J, leaving 8 bases unmatched. Per the germline V gene, CDR1 is MNHEY and CDR2 is SVGAGI. As DNA, the CDR3 is TGTGCCAGCAGTCGACAGGGTCGGGTGACTGAAGCTTTCTTT. This codes for CASSRQGRVTEAFF.

The rearrangement joins TRBV4-3 to TRBJ1-6; D unclear. CDR1 is LGHNA and CDR2 is YSLEER in the germline V gene. The CDR3 is 18 amino acids. Trimming shortened V by 0 bases and J by 3 bases, and 15 bases separated the two germline ends. CDR3 in amino acids: CASSQDRGDGDYNSPLHF. The CDR3 DNA is TGCGCCAGCAGCCAAGATAGAGGCGACGGGGACTATAATTCACCCCTCCACTTT.

V and J are TRBV14 and TRBJ2-1, with 7 bases lining up with TRBD1. The germline V gene encodes CDR1 SGHDN and CDR2 FVKESK. V was clipped by 2 bases and J by 9 bases; unmatched bases: 4. CDR3 length: 13 amino acids. In nucleotides, the CDR3 is TGTGCCAGCAGCCAAAACCCAGGGGGTGAGCAGTTCTTC. The encoded protein is CASSQNPGGEQFF.